The 21 T cell receptor beta chains presented below share a single source sample, sequenced in a study of blood T cell repertoires in COVID-19. Libraries were prepared by immunoSEQ multiplex PCR; TCRdb keeps only in-frame clonotypes and omits some of them. Of 250,000 to 350,000 clones in the sample, roughly 89% are singletons; the top ten hold about 1.7%. Material for sequencing was PBMCs or T cells enriched from blood (not recorded which). The receptors derive from a woman aged 18-30 years with acute COVID-19.

This clone was seen only once. The chain carries TRBV7-2 and TRBJ1-2, with 8 bases fitting TRBD1. Germline CDR1 is SGHTA and CDR2 is FQGNSA. V was clipped by 6 bases and J by 5 bases; unmatched bases: 5. This CDR3 is built from 13 residues. This chain's CDR3 is CASRATGAYGYTF. The CDR3, as DNA: TGTGCCAGCAGGGCGACAGGGGCTTATGGCTACACCTTC.

This chain joins TRBV5-1 and TRBJ1-1; D is ambiguous. The germline V gene has CDR1 SGHRS and CDR2 YFSETQ. This CDR3 has 15 residues. V was clipped by 0 bases and J by 5 bases, with 14 bases between them. The CDR3 region is CASSLAVTAGTEAFF. The DNA of the CDR3 is TGCGCCAGCAGCTTGGCAGTGACGGCGGGAACTGAAGCTTTCTTT.

The CDR3 DNA sequence: TGTGCCAGCAGCTTGGGGGCGGGTGTCACAGATACGCAGTATTTT. Translating gives CASSLGAGVTDTQYF. The chain joins TRBV5-6 to TRBJ2-3, with a tentative D call TRBD2 (5 bases). V shed 0 bases and J shed 2 bases, with 10 bases lying between them. The CDR3 covers 15 residues. Germline V gene lookup returns CDR1 SGHDT and CDR2 YYEEEE.

This chain links TRBV6-1 with TRBJ2-7, with D perhaps TRBD1 (5 bases). Trimming took 0 bases from V and 4 from J, leaving 13 bases between them. The V gene's germline CDR1 is MNHNS and CDR2 SASEGT. The CDR3 is 15 amino acids. This chain's CDR3 is CASSEARTSLYEQYF. The CDR3 DNA follows: TGTGCCAGCAGTGAAGCCAGGACAAGCTTGTACGAGCAGTACTTC.

This chain connects TRBV7-8 to TRBJ1-2; D is possibly TRBD1 (5 bases). Germline CDR1 reads SGHVS; CDR2 reads FQNEAQ. V was trimmed by 1 base and J by 1 base, leaving 13 bases between them. This CDR3 has 16 amino acids. CDR3 in amino acids: CASSLERVQGNYGYTF. The DNA for the CDR3 is TGTGCCAGCAGCTTAGAGCGGGTTCAGGGTAACTATGGCTACACCTTC.

The genes are TRBV7-3 and TRBJ2-1; TRBD1 agrees at 8 bases. The CDR3 contains 15 residues. Germline V gene lookup returns CDR1 SGHTA and CDR2 FQGTGA. After removal of 3 bases from V and 5 bases from J, the junction contained 6 bases not matched to a gene. CDR3: CASSFQGASNNEQFF. The CDR3 DNA follows: TGTGCCAGCAGCTTCCAGGGGGCGTCGAACAATGAGCAGTTCTTC.

About this clone itself: This sample also contains other DNA sequences that code for the same CDR3. The rearrangement links TRBV19 to TRBJ2-7; a weak D match, TRBD1 (5 bases). In germline, CDR1 is LNHDA, CDR2 SQIVND (reference sequence). The V end was cut by 1 base, the J end by 1 base, with 5 bases between. The length of the CDR3 is 13 residues. CDR3 sequence reads: CASSIGQSYEQYF. CDR3 nucleotide sequence: TGTGCCAGTAGTATAGGACAGTCCTACGAGCAGTACTTC. Based on the CDR3 plus reference TRBV19 and TRBJ2-7, the full variable domain is DGGITQSPKYLFRKEGQNVTLSCEQNLNHDAMYWYRQDPGQGLRLIYYSQIVNDFQKGDIAEGYSVSREKKESFPLTVTSAQKNPTAFYLCASSIGQSYEQYFGPGTRLTVT.

In this sample, this clone turned up many times. The rearrangement joins TRBV7-6 to TRBJ2-1; 7 nucleotides line up with TRBD2. The CDR3 is 14 residues long. The trim removed 5 bases at V and 3 bases at J, leaving 4 bases unmatched. CDR1 SGHVS and CDR2 FNYEAQ come from the germline V gene. CDR3 protein: CASSPRTSYNEQFF. The CDR3 DNA reads TGTGCCAGCAGCCCAAGGACTAGCTACAATGAGCAGTTCTTC.

This clone was detected only a few times. The chain employs TRBV3-1 (or the pseudogene TRBV3-2) and TRBJ2-1; 13 nucleotides line up with TRBD2. With V trimmed by 1 base and J by 9 bases, 3 bases remained unmatched. This CDR3 has 15 residues. Germline V gives CDR1 LGHDT, CDR2 YNNKEL (reference sequence). The CDR3 protein is CASSQGLAGGVEQFF. DNA of the CDR3: TGTGCCAGCAGCCAAGGACTAGCGGGAGGTGTTGAGCAGTTCTTC.

The rearrangement links TRBV24-1 to TRBJ2-1; TRBD1 aligns across 7 bases. The length of the CDR3 is 14 residues. Germline CDR1 KGHDR, CDR2 SFDVKD. The junction had 6 bases not matched to a gene; V was cut back by 3 bases and J by 8 bases. The chain's CDR3 is CATSDGGQPYEQFF. The CDR3 region has the DNA TGTGCCACCAGTGATGGGGGACAGCCCTATGAGCAGTTCTTC.

This clone was seen once. The V call is TRBV27, the J call TRBJ1-6; TRBD1 agrees at 9 bases. V dropped 3 bases and J dropped 9; count of bases not matched to a gene: 6. The CDR3 is 15 residues long. Looked up from germline, CDR1 is MNHEY and CDR2 is SMNVEV (reference sequence). The CDR3 region has the DNA TGTGCCAGCAGTTTGGGGGACAGGGCTTCTTCACCCCTCCACTTT. This sequence encodes CASSLGDRASSPLHF.

The chain links TRBV28 to TRBJ1-1; possible D gene TRBD1, 6 bases. Germline V gives CDR1 MDHEN, CDR2 SYDVKM. The CDR3 loop spans 13 amino acids. V shed 8 bases and J shed 0 bases, with 10 bases lying between them. The CDR3 loop reads CASEDRMNTEAFF. The CDR3 bases are TGTGCCAGCGAAGACAGGATGAACACTGAAGCTTTCTTT. The entire variable domain, with the rest obtained from reference TRBV28 and TRBJ1-1, is as follows: DVKVTQSSRYLVKRTGEKVFLECVQDMDHENMFWYRQDPGLGLRLIYFSYDVKMKEKGDIPEGYSVSREKKERFSLILESASTNQTSMYLCASEDRMNTEAFFGQGTRLTVV.

The chain couples TRBV30 to TRBJ2-7, with 9 bases lining up with TRBD2. The V gene end was trimmed by 3 bases and the J gene end by 7 bases; junction bases not matched to a gene: 10. CDR3 length: 14 residues. Germline values: CDR1 GTSNPN, CDR2 SVGIG (reference sequence). The CDR3 reads CAWSTLAGLREQYF. The DNA of the CDR3 is TGTGCCTGGAGCACTCTAGCGGGATTGAGGGAGCAGTACTTC.

This sequence joins TRBV13 and TRBJ2-3; D possibly corresponds to TRBD1 (6 bases). V was shortened by 5 bases and J by 2 bases, with 23 bases between the two germline ends. From germline, CDR1 is PRHDT and CDR2 FYEKMQ (reference sequence). This CDR3 has 18 residues. The chain's CDR3 is CASSTRTVEIHNTDTQYF. CDR3 sequence (DNA): TGTGCCAGCAGCACCCGGACAGTCGAAATTCATAACACAGATACGCAGTATTTT.

In DNA, the CDR3 is TGTGCCAGTAGTATATCGGGGAACTATGGCTACACCTTC. It is translated as CASSISGNYGYTF. This chain links TRBV19 with TRBJ1-2; the D is unclear. Germline assignment: CDR1 LNHDA and CDR2 SQIVND (reference sequence). This CDR3 is built from 13 residues. Trimming stripped 2 bases from V and 2 bases from J, with 6 bases between.

This clone appeared once. The rearrangement uses TRBV28 and TRBJ2-6, with a tentative D call TRBD1 (5 bases). V shed 7 bases and J shed 2 bases, with 18 bases lying between them. The germline V gene encodes CDR1 MDHEN and CDR2 SYDVKM. The CDR3 is 17 residues long. The CDR3 nucleotides read TGTGCCAGCACTGGGGCCGACTGGGGCGCTGGGGCCAACGTCCTGACTTTC. Translation gives CASTGADWGAGANVLTF.

This chain joins TRBV24-1 and TRBJ1-5; D gene ambiguous. V shed 4 bases and J shed 1 base, with 10 bases lying between them. Germline loops: CDR1 KGHDR, CDR2 SFDVKD. The CDR3 has 15 amino acids. The CDR3 loop reads CATSDPYISNQPQHF. CDR3 nucleotides: TGTGCCACCAGTGACCCTTACATAAGCAATCAGCCCCAGCATTTT.

The genes are TRBV30 and TRBJ2-3; the match to TRBD2 covers 8 bases. Germline V gene sequence: CDR1 GTSNPN, CDR2 SVGIG (reference sequence). V shed 0 bases and J 7 bases; nucleotides not matched to a gene: 3. There are 13 residues in the CDR3. This CDR3 is CAWSVGSGNTQYF. In nucleotides, the CDR3 is TGTGCCTGGAGTGTTGGTAGCGGGAATACGCAGTATTTT.

The chain links TRBV29-1 to TRBJ2-2; D is perhaps TRBD2 (5 bases). The CDR3 totals 13 residues. Trimming stripped 7 bases from V and 6 bases from J, with 15 bases between. CDR1 SQVTM and CDR2 ANQGSEA come from the germline V gene. The CDR3 sequence is CSASITSPGELFF. The CDR3 DNA reads TGCAGCGCTTCTATAACTAGTCCCGGGGAGCTGTTTTTT.

This chain joins TRBV15 and TRBJ1-4, with TRBD1 matching over 8 bases. The length of the CDR3 is 15 residues. Losses at the gene ends were 0 bases for V and 5 bases for J; bases not matched to a gene: 2. From germline, CDR1 is LNHNV and CDR2 YYDKDF (reference sequence). The CDR3 protein is CATSRDWTGNEKLFF. In DNA form, the CDR3 reads TGTGCCACCAGCAGAGATTGGACAGGGAATGAAAAACTGTTTTTT.

V and J are TRBV5-1 and TRBJ2-6, with unresolved D. This CDR3 has 14 amino acids. Trimming took off 1 base at V and 4 bases at J, with 6 bases between the two ends. CDR1 and CDR2 from the germline V gene are SGHRS and YFSETQ. In nucleotides, the CDR3 is TGCGCCAGCAGCTTGTGGCCGGGGGCCAACGTCCTGACTTTC. Amino acid sequence: CASSLWPGANVLTF.